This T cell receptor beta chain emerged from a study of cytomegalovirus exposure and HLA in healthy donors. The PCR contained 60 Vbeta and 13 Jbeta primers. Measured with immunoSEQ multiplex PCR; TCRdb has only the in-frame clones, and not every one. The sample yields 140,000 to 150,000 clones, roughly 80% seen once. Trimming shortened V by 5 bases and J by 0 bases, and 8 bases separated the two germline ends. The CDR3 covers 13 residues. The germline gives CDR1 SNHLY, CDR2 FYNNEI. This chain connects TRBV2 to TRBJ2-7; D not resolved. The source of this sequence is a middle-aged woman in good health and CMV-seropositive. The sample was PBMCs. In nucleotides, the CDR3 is TGTGCCAGCAGTCCCGGTTTCTCCTACGAGCAGTACTTC. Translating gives CASSPGFSYEQYF. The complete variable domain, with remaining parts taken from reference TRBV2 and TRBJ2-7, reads EPEVTQTPSHQVTQMGQEVILRCVPISNHLYFYWYRQILGQKVEFLVSFYNNEISEKSEIFDDQFSVERPDGSNFTLKIRSTKLEDSAMYFCASSPGFSYEQYFGPGTRLTVT.